The T cell receptor (beta chain) under discussion was sequenced for a study of T cells after yellow fever vaccination (dated by TCRdb to the late 2010s). Concerning the study at large: The SMART-Seq v4 Ultra Low Input RNA kit was used to prepare libraries from fractions with low cell numbers. Two healthy male donors made up the cohort, one aged 18 to 30 years and the other aged 30 to 40 years. To follow T-cell clones before and after primary and booster YFV17D yellow fever vaccination, bulk TCR alpha and beta repertoires were sequenced over time. Bulk PBMC replicates and cell subsets were isolated from blood drawn at multiple timepoints before and after both primary and secondary immunization. The study at large found these results: Only a couple of donors were included in the study, so the extent to which the findings can be generalized is limited. Most clones expanded after primary vaccination (around 96% of CD4 and about 85% of CD8) were re-detected after the booster, suggesting that broad memory maintenance occurred. A small fraction of clonotypes showed up in both the CD4 and CD8 compartments, probably as a result of convergent recombination. FACS-sorted repertoires could contain abundant contaminating clonotypes from the bulk population, so computational filtering was required. Compared with the primary T-cell response, the secondary T-cell response was faster but weaker, reaching its peak on day 5 rather than on day 15.

The treatment or condition label for this specimen denotes: live attenuated yellow fever vaccine strain. Two biological replicates of bulk PBMCs were collected at each blood-draw timepoint. A standard Ficoll-Paque protocol was used to isolate PBMCs from peripheral blood. TriZol was used to extract RNA from bulk PBMCs, CD4 and CD8 fractions, and dextramer-positive and dextramer-negative fractions. Between the V and J ends, shortened by 4 bases and 4 bases respectively, the junction contains 17 bases. From the cysteine up to the phenylalanine, the CDR3 has a length of 15 residues. Left in the record is the CDR3 DNA by itself, 45 bases read in frame from the first base. The germline V gene gives CDR1 as SGHRS and CDR2 as YFSETQ. This clonotype was recorded at least ten times. Which antigen it targets is not known. No per-base quality is available; no much larger clone lies one base away. The instrument given in TCRdb is Illumina NovaSeq 6000. TCR cDNA was made using 5'RACE template switching, a step that added a universal primer site and unique molecular identifiers. Priming of cDNA synthesis was performed from both the TCR alpha and TCR beta constant segments. Two PCR steps were used to amplify libraries, with sample barcodes and sequencing adapters being added in the second step. Sequencing of libraries was done on Illumina HiSeq 2500 (2x100 bp) or NovaSeq (2x150 bp). The authors processed their data as follows. MIGEC was used to demultiplex reads and collapse the reads into UMI consensus sequences, and MiXCR was used for V(D)J alignment. Clonotypes responding to the vaccine were identified with edgeR on replicate PBMC samples, with the criteria of FDR below 0.01 and a log2 fold change above 5 up to day 15. Each bulk clonotype was labeled CD4 or CD8 based on which sequenced repertoire, CD4 or CD8, contained the clonotype at higher abundance. Clones were called with MiXCR by TCRdb after fastp trimmed the public reads at Q25, and only in-frame beta chains were retained. Identical CDR3 protein sequences are pooled into one entry, listed with their most common genes and DNA. The V and J calls, along with clone size, are taken from TCRdb and not from the paper's own processing. Present in this sample are 200,000 to 300,000 distinct CDR3 sequences, more than 3.5% of which were seen just once. The top ten constitute around a fifth of the sample.

This material consisted of PBMCs, taken 15 days after the yellow fever booster vaccination. The chain is encoded by TRBV5-1 joined to TRBJ2-5, and perhaps TRBD2 as D gene, on 6 matching bases. The TCR was taken from a young man who received the YFV17D yellow fever vaccine. The sequence in DNA is TGCGCCAGCAGCCCGCAGGGACTGGCTATAGAGACCCAGTACTTC. It codes for CASSPQGLAIETQYF.